This T cell receptor (beta chain) was sequenced for a study of cytomegalovirus exposure and HLA in healthy donors. Study outcomes and limitations: Altogether, around 160 TCR beta chains were recorded as cytomegalovirus-associated. Published work reported that the classifier diagnosed cytomegalovirus status with high specificity and sensitivity.

This table comes from immunoSEQ multiplex PCR, and its TCRdb copy is limited to in-frame clones, with some not included. The sample has over 100,000 clones; around 89% are singletons. As for this clone: The antigen is undetermined.

Sequencing used PBMCs. The TCR sequence derives from a woman younger than 30 in good health and CMV-seropositive.

The CDR3 nucleotides read TGTGCCTGGAGTGGCGGGAGGGGAGAGACCCAGTACTTC. Amino acids: CAWSGGRGETQYF. The chain combines TRBV30 with TRBJ2-5; 9 bases agree with TRBD2. Per germline, CDR1 GTSNPN and CDR2 SVGIG (reference sequence). The CDR3 is made up of 13 amino acids. Trimming removed 1 base from V and 4 bases from J; junction bases left unmatched: 1.